This T cell receptor beta chain was sequenced in a study of molecular identifiers for immune sequencing clone quantification. Study-level findings and limits: A single cell's spiked Jurkat TCR RNA was reportedly detectable among 950,000 to 1,000,000 naive cells. Barcode sharing among identical TCR molecules could make large clones appear smaller.

TCRdb redid the calling of the PCR reads with MiXCR, one entry per CDR3 protein. The sample has more than 450,000 distinct CDR3 sequences, about a fifth seen once; the top ten hold 0.84%. V lost 1 base, J lost 7 bases, and 23 bases lay in between. This CDR3 comprises 17 residues. The germline CDR1 and CDR2 sequences are SGDLS and YYNGEE. With regard to this clonotype: Its antigen remains unknown.

Sequences were obtained from naive CD8+ T cells from blood, with Jurkat cell RNA spiked in. Subset noted: FACS-sorted CD8+CD4-CCR7+CD45RA+ naive T cells. The receptor's source is a human donor in good health. Some libraries in this study had Jurkat cell RNA spiked in. The chain joins TRBV9 to TRBJ1-2, with D unclear. This CDR3 reads CASSVSSGIERNLGYTF. The DNA for the CDR3 is TGTGCCAGCAGCGTAAGTTCAGGTATCGAACGGAATCTTGGCTACACCTTC.